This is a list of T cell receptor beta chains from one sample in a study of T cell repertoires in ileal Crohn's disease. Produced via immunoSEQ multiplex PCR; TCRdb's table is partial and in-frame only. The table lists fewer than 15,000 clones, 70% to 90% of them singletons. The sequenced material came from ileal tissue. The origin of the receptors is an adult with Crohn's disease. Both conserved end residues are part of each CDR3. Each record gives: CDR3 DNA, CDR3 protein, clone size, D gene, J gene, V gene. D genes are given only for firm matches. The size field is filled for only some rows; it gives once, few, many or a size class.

DNA: TGTGCCAGCGGCGGGGTGGGGTCGAGGTCCGAGCAGTACTTC
CDR3: CASGGVGSRSEQYF
size: -
D: -
J: TRBJ2-7
V: TRBV28

DNA: TGTGCCAGTAGTAAGGGACTAGCGGGGCCCAATGAGCAGTTCTTC
CDR3: CASSKGLAGPNEQFF
size: -
D: TRBD2
J: TRBJ2-1
V: TRBV19

DNA: TGTGCCAGCAGCCCAGGGGGGATATTCCCCCCTACGCAGTATTTT
CDR3: CASSPGGIFPPTQYF
size: -
D: -
J: TRBJ2-3
V: TRBV7-2

DNA: TGTGCCAGCAGCCAACCTAGAGGGCAGGGGGAGACCCAGTACTTC
CDR3: CASSQPRGQGETQYF
size: -
D: -
J: TRBJ2-5
V: TRBV4-2

DNA: TGTGCCAGCAGTTTAGCGACAGGGCAGTACTTC
CDR3: CASSLATGQYF
size: -
D: -
J: TRBJ2-7
V: TRBV28

DNA: TGTGCCAGCAGTGGACAGGGGGCAGATACGCAGTATTTT
CDR3: CASSGQGADTQYF
size: -
D: TRBD1
J: TRBJ2-3
V: TRBV6-1

DNA: TGTGCCAGCGCCGGACTAGCGGTAAACACCGGGGAGCTGTTTTTT
CDR3: CASAGLAVNTGELFF
size: few
D: TRBD2
J: TRBJ2-2
V: TRBV2

DNA: TGTGCCACCAGCAGAGATAACTCCATACCGTATTTT
CDR3: CATSRDNSIPYF
size: -
D: -
J: TRBJ2-3
V: TRBV15

DNA: TGTGCCAGCAGCTTCAGGGGAGAGTGGGATCAGCCCCAGCATTTT
CDR3: CASSFRGEWDQPQHF
size: -
D: -
J: TRBJ1-5
V: TRBV5-8

DNA: TGCGCCAGCAGCCAAGATCAAGGGGCCTACACAGATACGCAGTATTTT
CDR3: CASSQDQGAYTDTQYF
size: -
D: -
J: TRBJ2-3
V: TRBV4-3

DNA: TGTGCCAGCAGACCCCAGATAGCGGGGACCTCCGAGCAGTACTTC
CDR3: CASRPQIAGTSEQYF
size: -
D: TRBD2
J: TRBJ2-7
V: TRBV7-2

DNA: TGCGCCAGCAGCTTACAGGGGGCATCCGGGGAGCTGTTTTTT
CDR3: CASSLQGASGELFF
size: once
D: TRBD1
J: TRBJ2-2
V: TRBV5-1

DNA: TGTGCCAGCAGCCAAACCCGGACAGGGGGCGCGGGTGGGCTATACTTC
CDR3: CASSQTRTGGAGGLYF
size: -
D: TRBD1
J: TRBJ2-4
V: TRBV4-2

DNA: TGTGCCAGCAGTGGACTAGCGGGAGGGCCAGATACGCAGTATTTT
CDR3: CASSGLAGGPDTQYF
size: -
D: TRBD2
J: TRBJ2-3
V: TRBV6-1

DNA: TGTGCCAGCAGTTTAGATCTAGCGGGTGCCGAGCAGTACTTC
CDR3: CASSLDLAGAEQYF
size: once
D: TRBD2
J: TRBJ2-7
V: TRBV28

DNA: TGTGCCAGCAGCTTAGAAAGGTCGGGGGGGCTCACAGATACGCAGTATTTT
CDR3: CASSLERSGGLTDTQYF
size: few
D: TRBD2
J: TRBJ2-3
V: TRBV11-2

DNA: TGTGCCAGCAGCCTAGCGGTGAAACTGGAGACCCAGTACTTC
CDR3: CASSLAVKLETQYF
size: -
D: TRBD2
J: TRBJ2-5
V: TRBV7-8

DNA: TGCAGCGTTGCGACAGGGGGCGCGAACACCGGGGAGCTGTTTTTT
CDR3: CSVATGGANTGELFF
size: -
D: TRBD1
J: TRBJ2-2
V: TRBV29-1

DNA: TGTGCCAGCAGCCTGGGACTAGCGGGAGGAAACGAGCAGTACTTC
CDR3: CASSLGLAGGNEQYF
size: -
D: TRBD2
J: TRBJ2-7
V: TRBV4-2

DNA: TGTGCCAGCAGCAATTACAGGGAAGCGGACACTGAAGCTTTCTTT
CDR3: CASSNYREADTEAFF
size: -
D: -
J: TRBJ1-1
V: TRBV11-2

DNA: TGCGCCAGCAGCTTGTGGGAGGGAACCTACGAGCAGTACTTC
CDR3: CASSLWEGTYEQYF
size: -
D: TRBD2
J: TRBJ2-7
V: TRBV5-1

DNA: TGTGCCTGCGACTGGGACAGGCTTTATTCACCCCTCCACTTT
CDR3: CACDWDRLYSPLHF
size: -
D: TRBD1
J: TRBJ1-6
V: TRBV30

DNA: TGTGCCAGCAGCTTGGTCCCGGGGTCGGGCAATGAGCAGTTCTTC
CDR3: CASSLVPGSGNEQFF
size: -
D: -
J: TRBJ2-1
V: TRBV5-6

DNA: TGCGCCAGCAGCTTGGGGCCGCGGGGGAGCTCCTACGAGCAGTACTTC
CDR3: CASSLGPRGSSYEQYF
size: -
D: TRBD2
J: TRBJ2-7
V: TRBV5-1

DNA: TGTGCCAGCAGCGGTACCGGGACACCGGATTACAATGAGCAGTTCTTC
CDR3: CASSGTGTPDYNEQFF
size: -
D: -
J: TRBJ2-1
V: TRBV9

DNA: TGCGCCAGCTCGGGGGACAGGGGCTACGAGCAGTACTTC
CDR3: CASSGDRGYEQYF
size: -
D: TRBD1
J: TRBJ2-7
V: TRBV10-1

DNA: TGTGCCAGCAGCTCCGGACTGGGACTACAAGAGACCCAGTACTTC
CDR3: CASSSGLGLQETQYF
size: -
D: TRBD2
J: TRBJ2-5
V: TRBV7-3